The entry below describes one T cell receptor (beta chain). The data derive from a study of blood T cell repertoires in COVID-19. Original processing methods: Nucleated cell number was recorded as an estimate derived from reference gene primer amplification. This table comes from immunoSEQ multiplex PCR, and its TCRdb copy is limited to in-frame clones, with some not included. That table furnishes V, J and clone size, whereas the DNA furnished D and trimming. The repertoire holds roughly 300,000 clones, 65% to 90% seen once, with around 4% in the top ten. Germline CDR1 reads SGHRS; CDR2 reads YFSETQ. V shed 3 bases, J shed 5 bases, and the junction held 4 bases outside the gene matches. The CDR3 runs to 13 residues.

Specimen: PBMCs or T cells enriched from blood (not recorded which). The rearrangement joins TRBV5-1 to TRBJ1-2; TRBD1 aligns across 7 bases. The clonotype originates from a man aged 30-40 years who had recovered from COVID-19. CDR3 in amino acids: CASSWDRTYGYTF. The CDR3 DNA reads TGCGCCAGCAGCTGGGACAGAACATATGGCTACACCTTC.